A single sample gave rise to the 12 T cell receptor beta chains below, sequenced in a study of CD8 T cells in ankylosing spondylitis (dated by TCRdb to between 2016 and 2019). The library came from 5' RACE. Sequencing instrument: Illumina HiSeq 2500. The raw public data were reprocessed by TCRdb itself: fastp quality trimming at Q25, MiXCR clonotype calling, in-frame beta chains only. Rows merge per CDR3 protein into single entries with the most common DNA and genes. This sample is represented by about 170,000 distinct CDR3 sequences; roughly 18% of them were singletons. The top ten clones comprise roughly 7.7% of the sample. The material sequenced was blood, either unsorted or a sorted T cell fraction (not recorded which). The receptor set was obtained from a male donor with ankylosing spondylitis or in good health (not recorded which).

The V call is TRBV20-1, the J call TRBJ2-3; TRBD2 is a possible D gene (6 bases). Germline CDR1 DFQATT, CDR2 SNEGSKA (reference sequence). The V end was cut by 3 bases, the J end by 2 bases, with 15 bases between. The length of the CDR3 is 15 residues. The CDR3 protein is CSASPSGLNTDTQYF. CDR3 sequence (DNA): TGCAGTGCTAGCCCTTCGGGACTCAACACAGATACGCAGTATTTT.

The table lists this clonotype with many counts. V usage is TRBV28 and J usage is TRBJ1-1, with 11 positions matching TRBD1. Germline V gene lookup returns CDR1 MDHEN and CDR2 SYDVKM. After removal of 5 bases from V and 11 bases from J, the junction contained 4 bases not matched to a gene. CDR3 length: 12 residues. The CDR3 nucleotides read TGTGCCAGCAGTGGGACAGGGGGAAAGGCTTTCTTT. Protein sequence: CASSGTGGKAFF.

V is TRBV29-1 and J is TRBJ1-2; maybe TRBD1 (5 bases). The germline V and J ends were trimmed by 1 base and 4 bases, with 10 bases remaining between them. Germline-derived CDR1 and CDR2 are SQVTM and ANQGSEA. The length of the CDR3 is 13 residues. The CDR3 nucleotides are TGCAGCGTTGAAGCCCGAGGGACCTATGGCTACACCTTC. Translation: CSVEARGTYGYTF.

This clonotype was recorded many times. The chain employs TRBV5-1 and TRBJ2-1, with no clear D. The germline gives CDR1 SGHRS, CDR2 YFSETQ. V shed 0 bases and J shed 7 bases, with 8 bases lying between them. CDR3 size: 13 residues. The chain's CDR3 is CASSLAVLNEQFF. Here the CDR3 DNA reads TGCGCCAGCAGCTTGGCGGTACTTAATGAGCAGTTCTTC.

This clonotype occurred many times. The CDR3 DNA follows: TGTGCCAGCTCGGGGGGATCGGTCAGCAATCAGCCCCAGCATTTT. It translates to CASSGGSVSNQPQHF. The genes are TRBV25-1 and TRBJ1-5; D possibly corresponds to TRBD1 (5 bases). The V gene lost 8 bases and the J gene lost 1 base, with 15 bases spanning the gap. Germline V gene lookup returns CDR1 MGHDK and CDR2 SYGVNS. This CDR3 is built from 15 residues.

This clonotype came up many times. The genes are TRBV28 and TRBJ2-7; no definite D call. V was cut by 5 bases and J by 2 bases, with 10 bases left in between. CDR1 and CDR2 (germline): MDHEN, SYDVKM. This CDR3 has 13 residues. CDR3 nucleotides: TGTGCCAGCAGTCCGTCCCCCACCTACGAGCAGTACTTC. Encoded protein: CASSPSPTYEQYF.

This clonotype was observed many times. The CDR3 DNA is TGCAGCGTCGGTAGGGACGAATACGAGCAGTACTTC. Residues: CSVGRDEYEQYF. This rearrangement joins TRBV29-1 to TRBJ2-7, with D perhaps TRBD1 or TRBD2 (5 bases each). Trimming took 6 bases from V and 4 from J, leaving 13 bases between them. CDR3 length equals 12 residues. CDR1 and CDR2 (germline): SQVTM, ANQGSEA.

V usage is TRBV30 and J usage is TRBJ1-3, with D uncertain. V gave up 0 bases and J gave up 4 bases, with 7 bases separating them. The length of the CDR3 is 13 residues. The germline gives CDR1 GTSNPN, CDR2 SVGIG (reference sequence). The CDR3 nucleotides are TGTGCCTGGAGTGTACAGCGAGGAAACACCATATATTTT. It encodes CAWSVQRGNTIYF.

This clonotype occurred many times. The rearrangement joins TRBV12-3 or TRBV12-4 to TRBJ1-2; 9 positions agree with TRBD1. Trimming cost V 8 bases and J 4 bases; bases outside gene matches: 8. This CDR3 contains 14 residues. CDR3 amino acids: CASAGQGKSYGYTF. The CDR3 DNA reads TGTGCCAGCGCCGGACAGGGGAAAAGCTATGGCTACACCTTC.

This clonotype was counted at least ten times. The V gene is TRBV28, the J gene TRBJ2-1; D perhaps matches TRBD1 (5 bases). V was cut by 3 bases and J by 0 bases, with 15 bases left in between. Germline V gene sequence: CDR1 MDHEN, CDR2 SYDVKM. The CDR3 is 17 residues long. In DNA form, the CDR3 reads TGTGCCAGCAGTTTTACCCCGACAGCCCCCTCCTACAATGAGCAGTTCTTC. This codes for CASSFTPTAPSYNEQFF. Together with reference TRBV28 and TRBJ2-1, the CDR3 gives the full variable domain: DVKVTQSSRYLVKRTGEKVFLECVQDMDHENMFWYRQDPGLGLRLIYFSYDVKMKEKGDIPEGYSVSREKKERFSLILESASTNQTSMYLCASSFTPTAPSYNEQFFGPGTRLTVL.

The rearrangement uses TRBV7-9 and TRBJ1-1; the D gene is possibly TRBD1 (6 bases). From germline, CDR1 is SEHNR and CDR2 FQNEAQ (reference sequence). This CDR3 is 14 amino acids long. V gave up 3 bases and J gave up 1 base, with 9 bases separating them. CDR3 protein: CASSLKQGNTEAFF. The CDR3 DNA reads TGTGCCAGCAGCTTGAAACAGGGGAACACTGAAGCTTTCTTT.

There are a few counts of this clonotype. The chain links TRBV9 to TRBJ2-2; unclear D gene. The CDR3 totals 15 residues. Germline-derived CDR1 and CDR2 are SGDLS and YYNGEE. Trimming removed 4 bases from V and 1 base from J, with 11 bases in between. DNA for the CDR3: TGTGCCAGCAGCCCGGTCTTGAGGAACACCGGGGAGCTGTTTTTT. Its protein is CASSPVLRNTGELFF.